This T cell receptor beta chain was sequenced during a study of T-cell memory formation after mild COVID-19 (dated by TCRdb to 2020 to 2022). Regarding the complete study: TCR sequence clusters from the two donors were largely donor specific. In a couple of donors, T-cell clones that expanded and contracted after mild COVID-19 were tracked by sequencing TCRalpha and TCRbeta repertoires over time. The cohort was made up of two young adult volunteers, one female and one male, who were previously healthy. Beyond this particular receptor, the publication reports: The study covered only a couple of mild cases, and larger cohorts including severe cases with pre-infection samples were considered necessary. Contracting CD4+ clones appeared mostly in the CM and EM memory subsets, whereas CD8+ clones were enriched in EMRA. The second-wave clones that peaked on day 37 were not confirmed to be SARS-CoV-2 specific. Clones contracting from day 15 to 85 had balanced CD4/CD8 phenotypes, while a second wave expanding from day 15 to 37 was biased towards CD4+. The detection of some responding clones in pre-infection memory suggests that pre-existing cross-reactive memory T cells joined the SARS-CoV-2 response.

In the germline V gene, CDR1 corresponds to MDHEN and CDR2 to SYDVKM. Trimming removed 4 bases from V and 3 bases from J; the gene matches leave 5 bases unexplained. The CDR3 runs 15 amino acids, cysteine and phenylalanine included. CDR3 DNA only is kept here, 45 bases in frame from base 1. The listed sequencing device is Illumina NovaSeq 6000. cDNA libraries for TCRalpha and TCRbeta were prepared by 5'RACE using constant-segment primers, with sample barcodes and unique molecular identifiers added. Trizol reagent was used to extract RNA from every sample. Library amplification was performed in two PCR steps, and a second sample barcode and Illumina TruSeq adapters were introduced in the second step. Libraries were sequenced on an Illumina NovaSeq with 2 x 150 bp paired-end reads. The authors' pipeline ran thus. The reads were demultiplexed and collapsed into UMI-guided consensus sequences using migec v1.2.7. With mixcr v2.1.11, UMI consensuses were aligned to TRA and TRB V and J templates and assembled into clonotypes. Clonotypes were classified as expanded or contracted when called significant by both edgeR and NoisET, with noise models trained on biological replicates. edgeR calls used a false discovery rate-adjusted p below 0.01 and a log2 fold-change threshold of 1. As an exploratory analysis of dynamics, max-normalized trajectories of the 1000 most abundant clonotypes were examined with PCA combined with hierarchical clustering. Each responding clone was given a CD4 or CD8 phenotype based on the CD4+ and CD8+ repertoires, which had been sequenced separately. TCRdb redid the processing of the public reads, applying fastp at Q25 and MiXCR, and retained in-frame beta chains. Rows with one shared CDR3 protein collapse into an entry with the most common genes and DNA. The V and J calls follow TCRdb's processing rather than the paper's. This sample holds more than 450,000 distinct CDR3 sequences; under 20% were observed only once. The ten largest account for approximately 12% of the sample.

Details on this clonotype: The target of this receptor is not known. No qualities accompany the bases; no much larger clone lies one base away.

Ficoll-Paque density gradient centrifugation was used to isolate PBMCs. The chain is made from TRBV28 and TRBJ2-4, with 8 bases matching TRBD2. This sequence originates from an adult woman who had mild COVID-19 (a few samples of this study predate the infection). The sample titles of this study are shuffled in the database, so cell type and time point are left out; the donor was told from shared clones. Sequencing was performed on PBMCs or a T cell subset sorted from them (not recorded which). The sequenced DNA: TGTGCCAGCAGTTCCCCGGGAGGGCGCAAAAACATTCAGTACTTC. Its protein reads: CASSSPGGRKNIQYF.